Listed below are T cell receptor beta chains from one sample, sequenced in a study of monozygotic twins with inflammatory bowel disease. TCRdb re-called the 5' RACE reads and gives one entry per CDR3 protein, without DNA. This sample's clone table lists about 110,000 distinct CDR3 sequences. Material for sequencing was blood. These receptors all stem from a human donor with ulcerative colitis or Crohn's disease, or a healthy co-twin of an affected twin (not recorded which). Both conserved end residues are part of each CDR3. Only some rows state a clone size, as once, few, many or a class for expanded clones.

abundance	v_gene	j_gene	CDR3aa
NA	TRBV5-1	TRBJ2-3	CASSLAGVGGLSTDTQYF
NA	TRBV9	TRBJ1-1	CASSVEGRSKAFF
NA	TRBV29-1	TRBJ2-1	CSVTSAAYNEQFF
NA	TRBV6-1	TRBJ1-1	CASRRRGNTEAFF
NA	TRBV21-1	TRBJ1-6	CASSNRTISNNSPLHF
NA	TRBV5-1	TRBJ2-1	CASSLEVSDDEQFF
NA	TRBV4-2	TRBJ1-1	CASSQDRRPTEAFF
NA	TRBV19	TRBJ1-1	CASSPDRVNTEAFF
NA	TRBV11-2	TRBJ2-7	CASSLDRAEQYF
NA	TRBV20-1	TRBJ2-1	CSARDMTSGSISYNEQFF
NA	TRBV6-2/TRBV6-3	TRBJ1-4	CASSYPTASPTILRGEKLFF
NA	TRBV7-2	TRBJ2-5	CASSRDRGREETQYF
NA	TRBV7-2	TRBJ2-5	CASSDIRLQETQYF
NA	TRBV7-8	TRBJ2-2	CASSPFRDVENTGELFF
NA	TRBV27	TRBJ2-2	CASSLAGTNTGELFF
NA	TRBV10-3	TRBJ1-1	CAISESREGMGAFF
NA	TRBV10-3	TRBJ1-6	CAISEPGQPFSYNSPLHF
NA	TRBV5-1	TRBJ1-2	CASSLVLGGSYGYTF
NA	TRBV12-3/TRBV12-4	TRBJ2-1	CASSLVDTAYNEQFF
medium-sized	TRBV5-1	TRBJ1-1	CASSLDAGNTEAFF
NA	TRBV29-1	TRBJ2-7	CSVRTGGSYEQYF
NA	TRBV18	TRBJ2-6	CASSTDRQVGGSGANVLTF
NA	TRBV5-6	TRBJ2-7	CASSLTRHAYEQYF
NA	TRBV5-1	TRBJ2-3	CASSLEADHTQYF
NA	TRBV7-2	TRBJ1-2	CASSPTGSDYTF
NA	TRBV28	TRBJ1-1	CAGGFRMNTEAFF
NA	TRBV5-1	TRBJ2-3	CASSSRLAGETDTQYF
NA	TRBV7-8	TRBJ2-5	CASSLALLGDPQETQYF
NA	TRBV7-9	TRBJ2-2	CASSLEATGELFF
NA	TRBV4-1	TRBJ1-2	CASSPGQGSYGYTF
NA	TRBV20-1	TRBJ2-1	CSARSLRQGWDNEQFF
NA	TRBV7-2	TRBJ2-1	CASSTIAGVGYNEQFF
NA	TRBV6-2/TRBV6-3	TRBJ2-7	CASSYTTGTEQYF
NA	TRBV13	TRBJ1-1	CASIQREGRGTEAFF
NA	TRBV20-1	TRBJ1-5	CSAADRRSGPQHF
NA	TRBV7-9	TRBJ1-1	CASSPHGETEAFF
NA	TRBV7-2	TRBJ2-1	CASSLHGTPGYEQFF
NA	TRBV5-6	TRBJ1-1	CASTQGFDTEAFF
NA	TRBV28	TRBJ1-1	CASSITTDPEAFF
NA	TRBV27	TRBJ1-3	CASSLGGYSGNTIYF
NA	TRBV13	TRBJ2-1	CASSFRSGGVNEQFF
NA	TRBV5-5	TRBJ1-4	CASSFRQLNEKLFF
NA	TRBV29-1	TRBJ1-3	CSVETGPGNTIYF
NA	TRBV9	TRBJ1-5	CASSATGPSNQPQHF
NA	TRBV7-2	TRBJ2-7	CASSSKPGQPYEQYF
NA	TRBV6-5	TRBJ1-1	CASSYRGSSTEAFF
NA	TRBV20-1	TRBJ2-3	CSASSGISQYF
NA	TRBV7-2	TRBJ1-5	CASSLWVSAGEPQHF
NA	TRBV20-1	TRBJ1-5	CSARVTDHGQPQHF
NA	TRBV7-9	TRBJ1-1	CARSLETWNTEAFF
NA	TRBV4-1	TRBJ1-4	CASSQDGGGLVGDEKLFF
NA	TRBV5-1	TRBJ2-7	CASSLAGAGPYEQYF
NA	TRBV12-3/TRBV12-4	TRBJ2-2	CASSFRGELFF
NA	TRBV27	TRBJ2-7	CASSSGTGAGEQYF
NA	TRBV20-1	TRBJ1-5	CSASKDMNQPQHF
NA	TRBV11-2	TRBJ2-5	CASSPLRGAEETQYF
NA	TRBV4-2	TRBJ2-7	CASSQGDLRTEQYF
NA	TRBV2	TRBJ2-2	CASSDSGMETGELFF
NA	TRBV28	TRBJ2-5	CASSLIGGQETQYF